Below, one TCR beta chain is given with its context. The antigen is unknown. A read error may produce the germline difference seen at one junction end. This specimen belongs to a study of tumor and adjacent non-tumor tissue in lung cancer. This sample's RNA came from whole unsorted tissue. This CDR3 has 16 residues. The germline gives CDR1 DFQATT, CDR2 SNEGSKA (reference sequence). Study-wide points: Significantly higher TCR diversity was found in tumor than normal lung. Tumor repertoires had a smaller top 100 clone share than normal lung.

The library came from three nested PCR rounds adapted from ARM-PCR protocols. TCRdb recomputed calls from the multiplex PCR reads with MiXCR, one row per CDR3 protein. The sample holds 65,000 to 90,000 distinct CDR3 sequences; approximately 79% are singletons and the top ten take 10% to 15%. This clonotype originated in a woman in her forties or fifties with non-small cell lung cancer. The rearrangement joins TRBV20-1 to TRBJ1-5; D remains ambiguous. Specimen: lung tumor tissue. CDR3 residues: CSAREVSGHSDQPQHF. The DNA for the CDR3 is TGCAGTGCTAGAGAAGTCTCCGGCCATAGCGATCAGCCCCAGCATTTC.